This record looks at one T cell receptor (beta chain) sequence and its context. Its antigen is as yet unknown. Other DNA sequences from this sample encode an identical CDR3 as well. The record originates from a study of T cell responses to AZD1222 COVID-19 vaccine. CDR1 and CDR2 (germline): LGHNA, YSLEER. The germline V and J ends were trimmed by 1 base and 3 bases, with 10 bases remaining between them. This CDR3 has 15 amino acids. Study results and caveats: A mostly white British donor set with more females was recruited, and clonal diversity was possibly underestimated.

The data were produced by immunoSEQ multiplex PCR, yet TCRdb's version contains in-frame clones alone and is incomplete. The sample includes about 140,000 clones, over 85% of them seen just once. J is TRBJ1-5 and V is TRBV4-3; tentative D call: TRBD1 (5 bases). The clonotype was recovered from an adult who received the AZD1222 COVID-19 vaccine. The sequencing used peripheral blood, collected 28 days after the second AZD1222 dose. The CDR3 sequence is CASSQVGGLNQPQHF. DNA of the CDR3: TGCGCCAGCAGCCAAGTCGGGGGTCTCAATCAGCCCCAGCATTTT.